The rows below give T cell receptor beta chains drawn from one sample of a study of shared clonotypes between healthy human individuals. Clones were sequenced by immunoSEQ multiplex PCR, and TCRdb holds only the in-frame ones, with some missing. The table lists about 2.4 million clones, around nine tenths of them singletons. Sequencing was carried out using naive CD4+ T cells sorted from blood. The source of these receptors is a man aged 18-30 years in good health. Each CDR3 is given with its conserved first and last residue. A D gene is named only where the DNA matches it firmly. Clone size is given for some rows only: seen once, a few or many times, or a class if the clone is expanded.

j_gene	v_gene	d_gene	abundance	CDR3nt	CDR3aa
TRBJ1-5	TRBV7-9	.	.	TGTGCCAGCAGCTTAGGGCGGAGCAATCAGCCCCAGCATTTT	CASSLGRSNQPQHF
TRBJ2-3	TRBV5-1	TRBD2	.	TGCGCCAGCGGTAGCGGGGGGGCAGATACGCAGTATTTT	CASGSGGADTQYF
TRBJ2-1	TRBV11-2	.	.	TGTGCCAGCAGCTTAGATAGGGGGGGCGACGAGTTCTTC	CASSLDRGGDEFF
TRBJ2-7	TRBV4-1	.	.	TGCGCCAGCAGCCTAGGGGGGGCCATATCCTACGAGCAGTACTTC	CASSLGGAISYEQYF
TRBJ1-3	TRBV14	.	few	TGTGCCAGCAGCCCCAGGACGGTCTCTGGAAACACCATATATTTT	CASSPRTVSGNTIYF
TRBJ2-2	TRBV25-1	.	.	TGTGCCAGCAGTGGGGGACGCCTGAACACCGGGGAGCTGTTTTTT	CASSGGRLNTGELFF
TRBJ2-3	TRBV19	.	.	TGTGCCAGTAGGACAGGTGGTACAGATACGCAGTATTTT	CASRTGGTDTQYF
TRBJ2-2	TRBV18	TRBD2	.	TGTGCCAGCTCACCTTTTACGACTAGCGCGAACACCGGGGAGCTGTTTTTT	CASSPFTTSANTGELFF
TRBJ2-1	TRBV18	.	.	TGTGCCAGCTCACCACCCCCCGGGGTGGATGAGCAGTTCTTC	CASSPPPGVDEQFF
TRBJ2-5	TRBV5-1	.	.	TGCGCCAGCAGCTTAGCCAACCAAGAGACCCAGTACTTC	CASSLANQETQYF
TRBJ2-2	TRBV2	TRBD1	few	TGTGCCAGCAGGGGACAGGGTCACACCGGGGAGCTGTTTTTT	CASRGQGHTGELFF
TRBJ2-1	TRBV2	TRBD2	.	TGTGCCAGCAGTGGGCTAGCGGATGAGCAGTTCTTC	CASSGLADEQFF
TRBJ2-1	TRBV10-3	TRBD2	.	TGTGCCATCAGTGAGTCCAGCGGGAGATACAATGAGCAGTTCTTC	CAISESSGRYNEQFF
TRBJ1-1	TRBV5-4	.	.	TGTGCCAGCAGCTTGGAAACGAGGGGCACTGAAGCTTTCTTT	CASSLETRGTEAFF
TRBJ2-3	TRBV5-1	.	once	TGCGCCAGCTCCCAGGGGGGACTAGGTCCCACAGATACGCAGTATTTT	CASSQGGLGPTDTQYF
TRBJ2-7	TRBV6-1	.	.	TGTGCCAGCATCCCCGTCGGGATAGCCCACTACGAGCAGTACTTC	CASIPVGIAHYEQYF
TRBJ2-2	TRBV5-1	TRBD1	.	TGCGCCAGCAGCTTGGCCAGGGACAGGAACACCGGGGAGCTGTTTTTT	CASSLARDRNTGELFF
TRBJ1-4	TRBV30	.	.	TGTGCCTGGAGTTCCCTAAGGGGGGAAAAACTGTTTTTT	CAWSSLRGEKLFF
TRBJ2-2	TRBV5-4	.	.	TGTGCCAGCAGCTCTGACCCGGACGGGGAGCTGTTTTTT	CASSSDPDGELFF
TRBJ1-1	TRBV10-3	TRBD1	.	TGTGCCACCCATACCTCAAGAGGGGGCCTGAACACTGAAGCTTTCTTT	CATHTSRGGLNTEAFF
TRBJ2-3	TRBV2	TRBD2	.	TGTGCCAGCAGTGAAGCCCCTAGCGGGGGCGCTAAGACAGATACGCAGTATTTT	CASSEAPSGGAKTDTQYF
TRBJ2-6	TRBV7-7	.	.	TGTGCTAGCAGCTTAGGTCCTCTAGGCTCTGGGGCCAACGTCCTGACTTTC	CASSLGPLGSGANVLTF
TRBJ1-3	TRBV5-1	TRBD1	.	TGCGCCAGCAGCTTAACAGGGGGCTCTGGAAACACCATATATTTT	CASSLTGGSGNTIYF
TRBJ2-1	TRBV7-9	TRBD1	.	TGTGCCAGCAGCAACCAAGGGACAGGGTGGTTCTTC	CASSNQGTGWFF
TRBJ1-2	TRBV19	TRBD1	.	TGTGCCAGTAGTCCCCAGGACAGGGTCGGCTACACCTTC	CASSPQDRVGYTF
TRBJ2-1	TRBV11-2	TRBD2	once	TGTGCCAGCAGCTCGACGAGCGGGAGGAGCTCCTACAATGAGCAGTTCTTC	CASSSTSGRSSYNEQFF
TRBJ2-5	TRBV2	TRBD2	.	TGTGCCAGCAGACTCGGGACTAGCGGGAAAGAGACCCAGTACTTC	CASRLGTSGKETQYF
TRBJ1-3	TRBV5-1	.	.	TGCGCCAGCAGCCCGGGGGAGACTGGAAACACCATATATTTT	CASSPGETGNTIYF
TRBJ1-4	TRBV6-5	.	once	TGTGCCAGCAGCCCCAGGGCTGCAACTAATGAAAAACTGTTTTTT	CASSPRAATNEKLFF
TRBJ2-6	TRBV6-5	.	.	TGTGCCAGCAGGTGGGGGCCTGGGGCCAACGTCCTGACTTTC	CASRWGPGANVLTF
TRBJ1-1	TRBV27	.	.	TGTGCCAGCAGTCCAACCCGGGGTAAGAGAGATATGAACACTGAAGCTTTCTTT	CASSPTRGKRDMNTEAFF
TRBJ1-5	TRBV28	.	.	TGTGCCAGCAGTTTTGCCGGGCCTAGCAATCAGCCCCAGCATTTT	CASSFAGPSNQPQHF
TRBJ1-4	TRBV2	TRBD1	.	TGTGCCAGCAGGAAGACAGGGGGCGGAAGTAATGAAAAACTGTTTTTT	CASRKTGGGSNEKLFF
TRBJ1-1	TRBV29-1	.	.	TGCAGCGCCGGACGGGGGGACACTGAAGCTTTCTTT	CSAGRGDTEAFF
TRBJ2-2	TRBV9	.	.	TGTGCCAGCAGCTCGTCGGCCATAAACACCGGGGAGCTGTTTTTT	CASSSSAINTGELFF
TRBJ2-2	TRBV5-1	.	.	TGCGCCAGCAGCCTTGGACAGCGCACCGGGGAGCTGTTTTTT	CASSLGQRTGELFF
TRBJ1-1	TRBV2	.	few	TGTGCCAGCGGCAAGGACGAAGCTTTCTTT	CASGKDEAFF
TRBJ2-3	TRBV19	.	.	TGTGCCAGTAGTTCCGGGTCGGCTAGCACAGATACGCAGTATTTT	CASSSGSASTDTQYF
TRBJ1-6	TRBV5-5	TRBD1	.	TGTGCCAGCAGCGCAACAGGGGTAGGTTCACCCCTCCACTTT	CASSATGVGSPLHF
TRBJ2-3	TRBV27	.	.	TGTGCCAGCAGTTCCCTCGATCTTGCTAGTGCAGATACGCAGTATTTT	CASSSLDLASADTQYF
TRBJ1-3	TRBV5-6	.	.	TGTGCCAGCAGCCGGCCATCCACTGGAAACACCATATATTTT	CASSRPSTGNTIYF
TRBJ2-3	TRBV9	.	.	TGTGCCAGCAGCGTAGGGGCGGGGACGGGTGATACGCAGTATTTT	CASSVGAGTGDTQYF
TRBJ2-7	TRBV5-6	.	.	TGTGCCAGCAGCTTACTAGCCTACGAGCAGTACTTC	CASSLLAYEQYF
TRBJ1-6	TRBV11-2	.	.	TGTGCCAGCAGCTTAGTAAGCAGGACGTATAATTCACCCCTCCACTTT	CASSLVSRTYNSPLHF
TRBJ2-1	TRBV7-2	.	.	TGTGCCAGCAGCCCTTATCATGAGCAGTTCTTC	CASSPYHEQFF
TRBJ2-7	TRBV4-1	TRBD1	.	TGCGCCAGCAGCCGACAGATGGGACAGGGTACCTACGAGCAGTACTTC	CASSRQMGQGTYEQYF
TRBJ2-5	TRBV18	.	.	TGTGCCAGCTCACCAGATACAGAGGGGACCCAGTACTTC	CASSPDTEGTQYF
TRBJ1-1	TRBV6-5	TRBD1	.	TGTGCCAGCAGTTACTCGAACAGGGGGCGAGATGAAGCTTTCTTT	CASSYSNRGRDEAFF
TRBJ2-7	TRBV2	.	.	TGTGCCAGCAGTGACTCCTACGAGCAGTACTTC	CASSDSYEQYF
TRBJ2-3	TRBV10-3	.	.	TGTGCCATCAGTGAGTTGGAACAGAACACAGATACGCAGTATTTT	CAISELEQNTDTQYF
TRBJ1-5	TRBV6-1	.	.	TGTGCCAGCCTAAAAGGGGCCGGGCAGCCCCAGCATTTT	CASLKGAGQPQHF